This is a list of T cell receptor beta chains from one sample in a study of blood T cell repertoires in COVID-19. Here immunoSEQ multiplex PCR was the method, and the copy in TCRdb shows in-frame clones only, minus some. Here the sample spans almost 90,000 clones, over 80% being singletons. Sequencing used peripheral blood. All receptors derive from an elderly man with acute or convalescent COVID-19. Both conserved end residues are part of each CDR3. Fields, in order: D gene, clone size, J gene, V gene, CDR3 protein, CDR3 DNA. A D gene is named only where the DNA matches it firmly. Some rows have no size entry. The others give once, few or many, or a class for an expanded clone.

TRBD2 | - | TRBJ2-1 | TRBV6-4 | CASSRSGLADNEQFF | TGTGCCAGCAGTCGATCGGGACTAGCGGACAATGAGCAGTTCTTC
- | - | TRBJ1-1 | TRBV30 | CAWNRENTEAFF | TGTGCCTGGAACAGGGAGAACACTGAAGCTTTCTTT
- | - | TRBJ2-6 | TRBV18 | CASSPSYLSGANVLTF | TGTGCCAGCTCACCATCGTATCTCTCTGGGGCCAACGTCCTGACTTTC
TRBD1 | - | TRBJ1-2 | TRBV24-1 | CATSDPGQGHYGYTF | TGTGCCACCAGTGACCCCGGACAGGGGCACTATGGCTACACCTTC
- | - | TRBJ1-4 | TRBV5-1 | CASSLAAGVTNEKLFF | TGCGCCAGCAGCTTGGCCGCGGGAGTTACTAATGAAAAACTGTTTTTT
- | - | TRBJ2-5 | TRBV20-1 | CSARLSEIQYF | TGCAGTGCTAGACTGTCCGAGATCCAGTACTTC
- | - | TRBJ1-5 | TRBV6-5 | CASSYLADQPQHF | TGTGCCAGCAGTTACTTAGCAGATCAGCCCCAGCATTTT
TRBD2 | - | TRBJ2-1 | TRBV19 | CASSVYLADNEQFF | TGTGCCAGTAGTGTTTATCTAGCGGACAATGAGCAGTTCTTC
- | - | TRBJ1-6 | TRBV7-8 | CASSLTRVNNSPLHF | TGTGCCAGCAGCTTAACCAGGGTCAATAATTCACCCCTCCACTTT
TRBD1 | - | TRBJ2-5 | TRBV28 | CASRSHRGETQYF | TGTGCCAGCAGGTCTCACAGGGGAGAGACCCAGTACTTC
TRBD1 | - | TRBJ2-7 | TRBV27 | CASSPRGPRFEQYF | TGTGCCAGCAGTCCCAGGGGGCCCCGCTTTGAGCAGTACTTC
TRBD1 | - | TRBJ1-1 | TRBV5-1 | CASSPDRGRTEAFF | TGCGCCAGCAGCCCGGACAGGGGGCGAACTGAAGCTTTCTTT
TRBD2 | - | TRBJ2-1 | TRBV7-3 | CASSQTSGRYNEQFF | TGTGCCAGCAGCCAGACTAGCGGGAGGTACAATGAGCAGTTCTTC
TRBD1 | - | TRBJ2-7 | TRBV12-5 | CASGGQGAYEQYF | TGTGCTAGTGGTGGACAGGGGGCCTACGAGCAGTACTTC
- | few | TRBJ2-3 | TRBV5-5 | CASGPTGGSTDTQYF | TGTGCCAGCGGACCTACTGGGGGGAGCACAGATACGCAGTATTTT
- | - | TRBJ1-5 | TRBV27 | CASNLRGRGQPQHF | TGTGCCAGCAACCTCAGAGGGAGGGGCCAGCCCCAGCATTTT
- | - | TRBJ1-4 | TRBV12-3/TRBV12-4 | CASSLAQAKLFF | TGTGCCAGCAGTTTAGCGCAGGCAAAACTGTTTTTT
- | - | TRBJ1-5 | TRBV3-1/TRBV3-2 | CASSSGVNQPQHF | TGTGCCAGCAGCTCCGGGGTTAATCAGCCCCAGCATTTT
- | - | TRBJ2-7 | TRBV30 | CAWSVNSYEQYF | TGTGCCTGGAGTGTCAACTCCTACGAGCAGTACTTC
TRBD1 | - | TRBJ1-5 | TRBV6-5 | CASSWTGDSNQPQHF | TGTGCCAGCAGTTGGACAGGGGATAGCAATCAGCCCCAGCATTTT
TRBD1 | - | TRBJ1-2 | TRBV7-9 | CASSPTDRGFYGYTF | TGTGCCAGCAGCCCAACTGACAGGGGCTTCTATGGCTACACCTTC
TRBD2 | - | TRBJ2-5 | TRBV6-1 | CASSDFLGLGKETQYF | TGTGCCAGCAGTGATTTCTTGGGACTAGGAAAGGAGACCCAGTACTTC
- | - | TRBJ1-1 | TRBV7-3 | CASRRNTGLNTEAFF | TGTGCCAGCAGACGAAATACAGGTTTGAACACTGAAGCTTTCTTT
- | - | TRBJ2-5 | TRBV11-3 | CASSRGLGGGLQETQYF | TGTGCCAGCAGCCGCGGACTAGGAGGGGGACTACAAGAGACCCAGTACTTC
TRBD1 | - | TRBJ2-7 | TRBV5-1 | CASSLWGQKNYEQYF | TGCGCCAGCAGCTTGTGGGGACAGAAGAATTACGAGCAGTACTTC
TRBD2 | - | TRBJ2-3 | TRBV7-6 | CASSLGAGGTTDTQYF | TGTGCCAGCAGCTTAGGAGCGGGGGGAACCACAGATACGCAGTATTTT
TRBD2 | - | TRBJ2-1 | TRBV7-9 | CASSLEAGVGLTNEQFF | TGTGCCAGCAGCTTAGAAGCGGGAGTCGGATTAACTAATGAGCAGTTCTTC
- | - | TRBJ1-1 | TRBV19 | CASSNHPQGNTEAFF | TGTGCCAGTAGTAACCATCCTCAGGGGAACACTGAAGCTTTCTTT
- | few | TRBJ1-6 | TRBV28 | CASSPLGAGDNSPLHF | TGTGCCAGCAGCCCTTTGGGGGCGGGGGATAATTCACCCCTCCACTTT
- | - | TRBJ1-1 | TRBV6-5 | CASTQQWGDNTEAFF | TGTGCCAGCACCCAACAGTGGGGGGACAACACTGAAGCTTTCTTT
- | - | TRBJ2-1 | TRBV7-6 | CASSLVVGAAPYNEQFF | TGTGCCAGCAGCTTAGTGGTGGGAGCAGCACCCTACAATGAGCAGTTCTTC
- | - | TRBJ2-3 | TRBV6-5 | CASSRLGTDTQYF | TGTGCCAGCAGCCGACTAGGCACAGATACGCAGTATTTT
- | - | TRBJ1-2 | TRBV5-1 | CASSLAAGVNYGYTF | TGCGCCAGCAGCTTGGCTGCAGGGGTCAACTATGGCTACACCTTC
TRBD2 | - | TRBJ2-7 | TRBV27 | CASSSTSGAGYEQYF | TGTGCCAGCAGTTCGACTAGCGGGGCCGGCTACGAGCAGTACTTC
TRBD1 | - | TRBJ2-7 | TRBV30 | CAWSAGQGTSHF | TGTGCCTGGAGTGCCGGACAGGGTACCAGCCACTTC